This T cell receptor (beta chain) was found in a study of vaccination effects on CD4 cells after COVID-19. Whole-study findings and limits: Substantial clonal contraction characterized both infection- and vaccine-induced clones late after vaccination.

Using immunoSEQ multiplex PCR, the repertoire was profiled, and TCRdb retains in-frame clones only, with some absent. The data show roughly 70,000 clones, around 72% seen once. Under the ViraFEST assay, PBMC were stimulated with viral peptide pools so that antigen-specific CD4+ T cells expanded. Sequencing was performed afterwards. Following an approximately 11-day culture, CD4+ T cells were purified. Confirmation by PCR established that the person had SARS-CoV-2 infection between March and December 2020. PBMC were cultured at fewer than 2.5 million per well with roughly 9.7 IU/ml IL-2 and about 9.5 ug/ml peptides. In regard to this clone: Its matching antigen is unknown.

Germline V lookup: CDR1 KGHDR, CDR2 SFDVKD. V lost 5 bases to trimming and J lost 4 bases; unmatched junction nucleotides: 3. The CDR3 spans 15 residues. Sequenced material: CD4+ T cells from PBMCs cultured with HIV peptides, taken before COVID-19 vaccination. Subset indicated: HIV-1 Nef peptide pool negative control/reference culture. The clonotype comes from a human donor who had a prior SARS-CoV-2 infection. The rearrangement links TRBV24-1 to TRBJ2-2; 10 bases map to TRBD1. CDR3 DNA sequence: TGTGCCACCAGTGTTGGGACAGGGGTCACCGGGGAGCTGTTTTTT. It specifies CATSVGTGVTGELFF.